One and the same sample provided the 8 T cell receptor beta chains below, sequenced in a study of T cell repertoires in cytomegalovirus infection. Using its own MiXCR run on the reads, TCRdb lists one record per CDR3 protein. The top ten clones hold more than 12% of a sample with roughly 990,000 distinct CDR3 sequences, around a third of them seen once. Antigens for these TCRs are unknown. Source: cultured CD8+ T cells from PBMCs, taken from culture after CMV antigen stimulation. Every receptor here comes from a human donor in good health (CMV status not recorded). Some clones in this sample may be carry-over from other donors' samples.

This clonotype was seen only a few times. This chain links TRBV7-9 with TRBJ2-7; a weak D match, TRBD1 (5 bases). This CDR3 has 15 residues. The V gene's germline CDR1 is SEHNR and CDR2 FQNEAQ (reference sequence). Trimming removed 5 bases at V and 1 base at J, with 15 bases between. The CDR3, as DNA: TGTGCCAGCAGCCGCGAGGCAGGGAATTCCTACGAGCAGTACGTC. It translates to CASSREAGNSYEQYV.

In this sample, this clonotype turned up many times. CDR3 sequence: CASRSGTPTGELFF. The CDR3 DNA follows: TGTGCCAGCAGATCCGGGACACCCACCGGGGAGCTGTTTTTT. The rearrangement joins TRBV7-9 to TRBJ2-2, with a weak D call TRBD1 (6 bases). Per germline, CDR1 SEHNR and CDR2 FQNEAQ (reference sequence). CDR3 size: 14 residues. Trimming removed 6 bases from V and 4 bases from J, with 12 bases in between.

This clonotype turned up a few times. The chain employs TRBV12-3 or TRBV12-4 and TRBJ1-6, with D uncertain. V shed 6 bases and J shed 8 bases, with 17 bases lying between them. The CDR3 runs 15 residues. This CDR3 is CASRPGSGTHSPLHF. CDR3 DNA: TGTGCCAGCAGGCCCGGATCTGGAACGCATTCACCCCTCCACTTT.

The V gene is TRBV10-3, the J gene TRBJ2-5; perhaps TRBD1 as D (5 bases). The CDR3 covers 13 residues. Germline V gives CDR1 ENHRY, CDR2 SYGVKD. V lost 10 bases, J lost 3 bases, and 15 bases lay in between. CDR3 loop: CATTLEGEETQYF. DNA for the CDR3: TGTGCCACCACATTAGAAGGGGAAGAGACCCAGTACTTC.

This clonotype was counted only a few times. This chain uses TRBV6-6 with TRBJ1-6; a weak D match, TRBD1 (6 bases). This CDR3 is built from 16 residues. V gave up 0 bases and J gave up 10 bases, with 16 bases separating them. Germline loops: CDR1 MNHNY, CDR2 SVGAGI (reference sequence). The CDR3, as DNA: TGTGCCAGCAGTTACTCGAATATGGGCAGGGGCTCACCCCTCCACTTT. Translation: CASSYSNMGRGSPLHF.

This clonotype was counted many times. The chain recombines TRBV7-2 with TRBJ2-7; D not resolved. CDR1 is SGHTA and CDR2 is FQGNSA in the germline V gene. There are 14 residues in the CDR3. Trimming took 1 base from V and 0 from J, leaving 7 bases between them. The CDR3 loop reads CASSLVGISYEQYF. CDR3 DNA sequence: TGTGCCAGCAGCTTAGTAGGGATCTCCTACGAGCAGTACTTC.

This clonotype has ten or more counts. V gene TRBV6-1 combines with J gene TRBJ2-5, with TRBD2 identical over 10 bases. The CDR3 consists of 14 residues. CDR1 and CDR2 (germline): MNHNS, SASEGT. J gave up 0 bases and V 8 bases, and 3 bases lay outside the gene matches. CDR3 sequence (DNA): TGTGCCAGCGGTAGCGGGGGGTACCAAGAGACCCAGTACTTC. It specifies CASGSGGYQETQYF.

This chain uses TRBV19 with TRBJ2-1; D remains ambiguous. Trimming cost V 6 bases and J 7 bases, with 10 bases left between them. Per the germline V gene, CDR1 is LNHDA and CDR2 is SQIVND (reference sequence). The CDR3 has 12 amino acids. The CDR3 region is CASRELGNEQFF. The CDR3 region has the DNA TGTGCCAGTAGAGAATTGGGGAATGAGCAGTTCTTC.